Listed here are 11 T cell receptor beta chains from one sample, sequenced in a study of shared clonotypes between healthy human individuals. Method: immunoSEQ multiplex PCR; TCRdb's copy keeps in-frame clones and lacks some. The sample yields around 940,000 clones, roughly 72% seen once. Sequencing was carried out using memory CD4+ T cells sorted from blood. The subset was: CD45RA-negative fraction. The receptors were sampled from a man younger than 35 in good health.

This clone occurred a few times. The chain is built from TRBV7-9 and TRBJ2-5; TRBD2 matches at 8 bases. The CDR3 totals 14 residues. The germline V gene has CDR1 SEHNR and CDR2 FQNEAQ (reference sequence). Germline trimming cut 5 bases from V and 4 bases from J; bases unmatched to any gene: 6. The CDR3 DNA reads TGTGCCAGCAGCCCCTGGACTAGCAGAGAGACCCAGTACTTC. It is translated as CASSPWTSRETQYF.

This clone was observed many times. The V gene is TRBV25-1, the J gene TRBJ1-2; 8 bases are a match to TRBD1. V trimming: 5 bases; J trimming: 8 bases; junction bases outside the gene matches: 19. The CDR3 is made up of 17 amino acids. CDR1 is MGHDK, CDR2 SYGVNS, per germline. This CDR3 is CASSSTSGTGGLGGYTF. CDR3 in DNA: TGTGCCAGCAGTTCAACGTCCGGGACAGGAGGATTAGGAGGCTACACCTTC.

The V call is TRBV10-2, the J call TRBJ2-1; D not resolved. The V and J ends lost 0 bases and 5 bases respectively, with 2 bases between them. This CDR3 has 12 residues. Germline loops: CDR1 WSHSY, CDR2 SAAADI. The CDR3 loop is CASSESHNEQFF. The CDR3, as DNA: TGCGCCAGCAGTGAGTCTCACAATGAGCAGTTCTTC.

The chain joins TRBV18 to TRBJ2-5, with TRBD2 as a possible D gene (5 bases). Germline CDR1 reads KGHSH; CDR2 reads LQKENI. This CDR3 comprises 15 residues. V was shortened by 0 bases and J by 1 base, with 9 bases between the two germline ends. The DNA for the CDR3 is TGTGCCAGCTCACCACCGTCCGGGGTCCAAGAGACCCAGTACTTC. Translation: CASSPPSGVQETQYF.

Ten or more counts support this clone. Here the CDR3 reads CASSSIRGFEKLFF. DNA of the CDR3: TGTGCCAGCAGCTCAATACGGGGTTTTGAAAAACTGTTTTTT. V gene TRBV11-2 combines with J gene TRBJ1-4; D is uncertain. V was clipped by 4 bases and J by 7 bases, with 13 bases between them. Germline V gene lookup returns CDR1 SGHAT and CDR2 FQNNGV. The CDR3 totals 14 residues.

This chain links TRBV6-6 with TRBJ1-5; 7 nucleotides align to TRBD1. This CDR3 region has 15 residues. CDR1 MNHNY and CDR2 SVGAGI come from the germline V gene (reference sequence). V was pared by 4 bases and J by 4 bases, with 7 bases of the junction left unmatched. CDR3 nucleotide sequence: TGTGCCAGCAGTTTCTCCGGGACAGTTAATCAGCCCCAGCATTTT. This sequence encodes CASSFSGTVNQPQHF.

This rearrangement joins TRBV5-1 to TRBJ2-5, with D perhaps matching TRBD1 (6 bases). V gave up 0 bases and J gave up 5 bases, with 14 bases separating them. The CDR3 covers 15 residues. Germline assignment: CDR1 SGHRS and CDR2 YFSETQ. CDR3 bases: TGCGCCAGCAGCTTGGCCCCGGGACAAGGGGAGACCCAGTACTTC. As protein: CASSLAPGQGETQYF.

This clone was seen only once. The chain has TRBV9 and TRBJ1-2; 11 positions match TRBD1. J gave up 8 bases and V 3 bases, and 3 bases lay outside the gene matches. Germline values: CDR1 SGDLS, CDR2 YYNGEE. This CDR3 contains 13 residues. The CDR3 coding sequence is TGTGCCAGCAGCGGGACAGGGGGCAACGGCTACACCTTC. Translating it yields CASSGTGGNGYTF.

This rearrangement joins TRBV13 to TRBJ2-3; 7 bases map to TRBD1. The CDR3 totals 16 residues. In germline, CDR1 is PRHDT, CDR2 FYEKMQ (reference sequence). Unmatched junction bases numbered 9, after V lost 5 bases and J lost 1 base. The CDR3 is CASSPRTGRGTDTQYF. The DNA of the CDR3 is TGTGCCAGCAGCCCCCGGACAGGACGAGGCACAGATACGCAGTATTTT. Using reference TRBV13 and TRBJ2-3 for the parts outside the CDR3, the full variable domain is AAGVIQSPRHLIKEKRETATLKCYPIPRHDTVYWYQQGPGQDPQFLISFYEKMQSDKGSIPDRFSAQQFSDYHSELNMSSLELGDSALYFCASSPRTGRGTDTQYFGPGTRLTVL.

Worth noting for this clone: With a far larger clone one base away, a read error is the likely cause. This chain uses TRBV4-2 with TRBJ2-1; a possible D gene is TRBD2 (7 bases). The CDR3 has 17 residues. In germline, CDR1 is LGHNA, CDR2 YNFKEQ. The CDR3 bases are TGTGCCAACAGCCAAGGGGGAGGGGGAAGCTCCTACAATGAGCAGTTCTTC. Residues: CANSQGGGGSSYNEQFF.

This clone came up a few times. The V and J genes are TRBV10-3 and TRBJ2-1, with 10 bases that match TRBD2. The ends lost 4 bases at V and 8 bases at J; junction bases unmatched: 5. Per germline, CDR1 ENHRY and CDR2 SYGVKD. There are 14 residues in the CDR3. In DNA, the CDR3 is TGTGCCATCAGTGGAGCGGGGGGGTTTCATGAGCAGTTCTTC. It is translated as CAISGAGGFHEQFF.